This TCR beta chain appears in the sequencing data of a study of blood T cell repertoires in COVID-19. Study processing details: Estimated nucleated cell counts came from reference gene primer amplification. Some clones are missing from TCRdb's copy, which holds only in-frame ones; the method was immunoSEQ multiplex PCR. That table supplies the V and J calls and clone size; D and trimming were determined from the DNA. The sample has over 50,000 clones, 87% seen once. V was pared by 4 bases and J by 3 bases, with 14 bases between. The CDR3 length is 15 residues. Germline V lookup: CDR1 SGHRS, CDR2 YFSETQ.

The sample taken for sequencing was peripheral blood. The chain uses TRBV5-1 and TRBJ1-5; no clear D. This TCR derives from a man between 60 and 75 years old with acute or convalescent COVID-19. Here the CDR3 DNA reads TGCGCCAGCAGCATGGACGGAGCGACCAATCAGCCCCAGCATTTT. This translates into CASSMDGATNQPQHF.